One and the same sample provided the 16 T cell receptor beta chains below, sequenced in a study of a mutant IDH1 vaccine in newly diagnosed glioma. For these TCRs, the target antigens are not known. Time point denoted: week 47, end of study. The investigators gave 300 ug of mutant IDH1 20-mer peptide in each vaccine dose, together with topical imiquimod. Clones were sequenced by immunoSEQ multiplex PCR, and TCRdb holds only the in-frame ones, with some missing. The sample has approximately 22,000 clones; 82% are singletons. The specimen comprised PBMCs, sampled from a glioma patient whose treatment included an IDH1 peptide vaccine. Receptor source: a man between 40 and 49 years old with glioma. Some clones in this sample may be carry-over from other donors' samples.

This clone was detected only a few times. The rearrangement joins TRBV6-1 to TRBJ1-5, with 9 bases that match TRBD1. The CDR3 contains 15 residues. After removal of 8 bases from V and 4 bases from J, the junction contained 9 bases not matched to a gene. Germline values: CDR1 MNHNS, CDR2 SASEGT. CDR3 sequence (DNA): TGTGCCAGCGCCCGGGACAGGGTTGAGAATCAGCCCCAGCATTTT. Translated: CASARDRVENQPQHF.

The chain is built from TRBV6-6 and TRBJ1-1, with 7 bases identical to TRBD1. CDR3 length: 15 residues. Germline V gene lookup returns CDR1 MNHNY and CDR2 SVGAGI (reference sequence). With 4 bases clipped from V and 4 bases from J, the junction kept 9 bases outside the gene matches. CDR3 nucleotides: TGTGCCAGCAGTTCGATCGACAGGGAGGGCACTGAAGCTTTCTTT. This encodes CASSSIDREGTEAFF.

The chain has TRBV29-1 and TRBJ1-1; D might be TRBD1 (5 bases). V was clipped by 3 bases and J by 5 bases, with 10 bases between them. This CDR3 region has 12 residues. The germline gives CDR1 SQVTM, CDR2 ANQGSEA. CDR3 nucleotide sequence: TGCAGCGTTGACAGGGAGGTTACTGAAGCTTTCTTT. Its translation: CSVDREVTEAFF.

The rearrangement joins TRBV5-4 to TRBJ1-1, with D perhaps matching TRBD1 (6 bases). This CDR3 region has 15 residues. Per germline, CDR1 SGHNT and CDR2 YYREEE (reference sequence). The V end lost 4 bases, the J end lost 2 bases, and 15 bases lay between the germline ends. The CDR3: CASSKPTGENTEAFF. DNA of the CDR3: TGTGCCAGCAGCAAACCGACAGGAGAAAACACTGAAGCTTTCTTT.

V gene TRBV6-1 combines with J gene TRBJ1-2; a weak D match, TRBD1 (5 bases). V was cut by 2 bases and J by 7 bases, with 5 bases left in between. CDR3 length: 11 residues. Germline loops: CDR1 MNHNS, CDR2 SASEGT. CDR3 in amino acids: CASSERGGYTF. The CDR3 bases are TGTGCCAGCAGTGAAAGGGGTGGCTACACCTTC.

The chain combines TRBV11-2 with TRBJ2-2; unclear D gene. The CDR3 is 12 residues long. The V end lost 5 bases, the J end lost 7 bases, and 8 bases lay between the germline ends. Looked up from germline, CDR1 is SGHAT and CDR2 is FQNNGV. CDR3 DNA: TGTGCCAGCAGCCCCCTAAACGGGGAGCTGTTTTTT. Translated, it gives CASSPLNGELFF.

The chain carries TRBV29-1 and TRBJ2-7, with 7 positions matching TRBD1. This CDR3 contains 11 residues. Losses at the gene ends were 4 bases for V and 3 bases for J; bases not matched to a gene: 0. Per the germline V gene, CDR1 is SQVTM and CDR2 is ANQGSEA. DNA of the CDR3: TGCAGCGTTGGGACAGGCTACGAGCAGTACTTC. Protein sequence: CSVGTGYEQYF.

The chain has TRBV6-1 and TRBJ1-5, with no clear D. The CDR3 is made up of 14 amino acids. The V gene's germline CDR1 is MNHNS and CDR2 SASEGT. Between the trimmed V and J ends, which lost 7 bases and 0 bases, there was a span of 10 bases. The CDR3 nucleotides read TGTGCCAGCAACCCGGTTTATAGCAATCAGCCCCAGCATTTT. Residues: CASNPVYSNQPQHF.

The chain carries TRBV5-5 and TRBJ1-2, with 7 bases identical to TRBD1. Germline assignment: CDR1 SGHKS and CDR2 YYEKEE (reference sequence). This CDR3 spans 15 amino acids. The J segment lost 3 bases and the V segment lost 3 bases, leaving 8 bases of the junction unmatched. CDR3 sequence: CASSSNDRAYYGYTF. The CDR3 bases are TGTGCCAGCAGCTCAAACGACAGGGCCTACTATGGCTACACCTTC.

This clone was observed a handful of times. The rearrangement joins TRBV27 to TRBJ1-5; D remains unclear. V lost 5 bases to trimming and J lost 1 base, with 12 bases between them. CDR3 length: 15 residues. Per the germline V gene, CDR1 is MNHEY and CDR2 is SMNVEV (reference sequence). The CDR3 reads CASSLSSGSNQPQHF. The DNA for the CDR3 is TGTGCCAGCAGTCTCTCGTCGGGAAGCAATCAGCCCCAGCATTTT.

This clone appeared a few times. This chain connects TRBV19 to TRBJ1-1; D is undetermined. Per the germline V gene, CDR1 is LNHDA and CDR2 is SQIVND (reference sequence). This CDR3 contains 13 residues. Deletions cut 2 bases from V and 8 bases from J, with 12 bases between. CDR3 residues: CASSIMRAKEAFF. The CDR3 DNA follows: TGTGCCAGTAGTATAATGAGGGCAAAAGAAGCTTTCTTT.

Written as DNA, the CDR3 is TGTGCCAGCAGCTTGGAGTCAGCATACGAGCAGTACTTC. Its protein is CASSLESAYEQYF. This chain links TRBV5-4 with TRBJ2-7; no firm D call. Germline CDR1 reads SGHNT; CDR2 reads YYREEE (reference sequence). The CDR3 is 13 residues long. The ends were cut back, 0 bases at V and 4 bases at J, with 8 bases in the middle.

The chain links TRBV5-5 to TRBJ1-1, with D perhaps matching TRBD1 (6 bases). Trimming took off 4 bases at V and 3 bases at J, with 13 bases between the two ends. CDR1 is SGHKS and CDR2 is YYEKEE in the germline V gene (reference sequence). The CDR3 runs 14 residues. The CDR3 DNA is TGTGCCAGCAGCGATGGCAGGGGCGACACTGAAGCTTTCTTT. As protein: CASSDGRGDTEAFF.

This clone was observed a handful of times. The V gene is TRBV6-5, the J gene TRBJ1-5, with unresolved D. The germline V and J ends were trimmed by 2 bases and 3 bases, with 5 bases remaining between them. Germline values: CDR1 MNHEY, CDR2 SVGAGI. The CDR3 has 13 amino acids. CDR3 coding DNA: TGTGCCAGCAGTTACGGACCCAATCAGCCCCAGCATTTT. Protein product: CASSYGPNQPQHF.

V is TRBV9 and J is TRBJ1-1; D not resolved. The germline V gene has CDR1 SGDLS and CDR2 YYNGEE. This CDR3 contains 14 residues. V shed 0 bases and J shed 1 base, with 7 bases lying between them. As DNA, the CDR3 is TGTGCCAGCAGCGTAGGAATAGGGAACACTGAAGCTTTCTTT. Its translation is CASSVGIGNTEAFF.

This chain joins TRBV10-3 and TRBJ2-3, with 16 bases lining up with TRBD2. The J segment lost 1 base and the V segment lost 6 bases, leaving 4 bases of the junction unmatched. There are 17 residues in the CDR3. CDR1 and CDR2 from the germline V gene are ENHRY and SYGVKD. The CDR3 DNA reads TGTGCCATCAGCTCCGGGACTAGCGGGGGGGGCACAGATACGCAGTATTTT. This sequence encodes CAISSGTSGGGTDTQYF.